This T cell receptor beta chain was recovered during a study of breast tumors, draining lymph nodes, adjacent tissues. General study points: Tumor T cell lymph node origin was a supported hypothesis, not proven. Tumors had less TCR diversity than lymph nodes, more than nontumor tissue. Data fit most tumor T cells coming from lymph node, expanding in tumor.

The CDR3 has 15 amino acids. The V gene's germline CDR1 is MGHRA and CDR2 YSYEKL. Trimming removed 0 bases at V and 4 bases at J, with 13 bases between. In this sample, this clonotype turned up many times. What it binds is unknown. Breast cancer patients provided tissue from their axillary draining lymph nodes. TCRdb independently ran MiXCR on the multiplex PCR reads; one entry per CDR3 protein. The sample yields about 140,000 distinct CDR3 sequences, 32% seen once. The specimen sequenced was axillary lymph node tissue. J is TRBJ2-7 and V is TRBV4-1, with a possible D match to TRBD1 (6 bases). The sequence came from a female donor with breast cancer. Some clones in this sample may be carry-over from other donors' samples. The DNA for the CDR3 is TGCGCCAGCAGCCAAGAGTCGAGGGACAAATACGAGCAGTACGTC. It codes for CASSQESRDKYEQYV.